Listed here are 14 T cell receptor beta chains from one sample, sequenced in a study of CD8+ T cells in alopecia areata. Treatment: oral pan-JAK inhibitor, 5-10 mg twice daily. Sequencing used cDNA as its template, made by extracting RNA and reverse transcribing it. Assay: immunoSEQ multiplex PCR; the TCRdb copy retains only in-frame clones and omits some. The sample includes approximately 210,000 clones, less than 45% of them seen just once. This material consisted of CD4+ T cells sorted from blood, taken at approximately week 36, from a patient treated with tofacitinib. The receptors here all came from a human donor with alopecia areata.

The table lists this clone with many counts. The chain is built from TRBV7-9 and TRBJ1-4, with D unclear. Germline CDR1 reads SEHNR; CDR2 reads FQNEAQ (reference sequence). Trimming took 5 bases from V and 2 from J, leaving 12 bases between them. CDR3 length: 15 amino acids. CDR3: CASSPLDGTNEKLFF. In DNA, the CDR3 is TGTGCCAGCAGCCCCCTCGACGGGACTAATGAAAAACTGTTTTTT. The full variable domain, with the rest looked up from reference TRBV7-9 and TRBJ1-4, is DTGVSQNPRHKITKRGQNVTFRCDPISEHNRLYWYRQTLGQGPEFLTYFQNEAQLEKSRLLSDRFSAERPKGSFSTLEIQRTEQGDSAMYLCASSPLDGTNEKLFFGSGTQLSVL.

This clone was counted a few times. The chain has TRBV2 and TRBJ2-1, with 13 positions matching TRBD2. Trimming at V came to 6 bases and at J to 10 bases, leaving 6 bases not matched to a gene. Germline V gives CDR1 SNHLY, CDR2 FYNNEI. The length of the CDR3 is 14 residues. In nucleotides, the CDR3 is TGTGCCAGCAGCCGGACTAGCGGGAGCAGGGAGCAGTTCTTC. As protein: CASSRTSGSREQFF. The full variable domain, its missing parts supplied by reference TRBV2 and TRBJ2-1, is EPEVTQTPSHQVTQMGQEVILRCVPISNHLYFYWYRQILGQKVEFLVSFYNNEISEKSEIFDDQFSVERPDGSNFTLKIRSTKLEDSAMYFCASSRTSGSREQFFGPGTRLTVL.

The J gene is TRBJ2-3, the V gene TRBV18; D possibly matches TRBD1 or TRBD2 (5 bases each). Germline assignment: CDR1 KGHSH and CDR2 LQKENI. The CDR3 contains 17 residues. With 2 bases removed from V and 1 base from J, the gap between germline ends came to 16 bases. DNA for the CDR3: TGTGCCAGCTCACCAACTAGGACACCAAGGGGCACAGATACGCAGTATTTT. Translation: CASSPTRTPRGTDTQYF.

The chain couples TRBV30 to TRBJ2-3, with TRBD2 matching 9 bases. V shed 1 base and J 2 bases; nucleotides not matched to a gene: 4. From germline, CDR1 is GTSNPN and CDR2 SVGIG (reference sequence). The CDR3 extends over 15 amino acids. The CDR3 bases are TGTGCCTGGAGTGGAGCGGGAGGACTCACAGATACGCAGTATTTT. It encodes CAWSGAGGLTDTQYF.

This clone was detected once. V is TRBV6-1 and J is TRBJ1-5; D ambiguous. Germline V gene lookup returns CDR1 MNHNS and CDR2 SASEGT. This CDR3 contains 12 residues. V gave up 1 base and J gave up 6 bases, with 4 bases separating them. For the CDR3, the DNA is TGTGCCAGCAGTGAAGGAGGTCAGCCCCAGCATTTT. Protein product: CASSEGGQPQHF.

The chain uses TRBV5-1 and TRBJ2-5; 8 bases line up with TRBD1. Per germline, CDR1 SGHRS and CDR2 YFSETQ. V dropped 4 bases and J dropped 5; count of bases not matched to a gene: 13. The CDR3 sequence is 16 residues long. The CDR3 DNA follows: TGCGCCAGCAGCACTGGGACAGGACTATTTCGGGAGACCCAGTACTTC. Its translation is CASSTGTGLFRETQYF.

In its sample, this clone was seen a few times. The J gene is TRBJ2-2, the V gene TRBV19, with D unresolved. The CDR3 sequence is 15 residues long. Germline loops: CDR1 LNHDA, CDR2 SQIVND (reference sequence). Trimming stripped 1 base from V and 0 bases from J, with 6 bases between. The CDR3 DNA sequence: TGTGCCAGTAGTATAGTTGGTGCGAACACCGGGGAGCTGTTTTTT. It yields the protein CASSIVGANTGELFF.

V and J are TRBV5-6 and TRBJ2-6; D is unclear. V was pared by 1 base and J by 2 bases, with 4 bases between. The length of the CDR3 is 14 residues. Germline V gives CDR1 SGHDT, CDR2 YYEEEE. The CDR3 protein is CASSLPPGANVLTF. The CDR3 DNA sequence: TGTGCCAGCAGCTTGCCCCCTGGGGCCAACGTCCTGACTTTC.

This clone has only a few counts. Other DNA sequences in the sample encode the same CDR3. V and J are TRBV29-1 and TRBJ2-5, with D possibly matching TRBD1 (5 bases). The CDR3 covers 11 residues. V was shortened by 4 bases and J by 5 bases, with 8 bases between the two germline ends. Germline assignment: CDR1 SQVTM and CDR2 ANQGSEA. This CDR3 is CSVGGRETQYF. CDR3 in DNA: TGCAGCGTTGGGGGCCGGGAGACCCAGTACTTC. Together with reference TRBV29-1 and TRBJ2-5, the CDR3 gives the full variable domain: SAVISQKPSRDICQRGTSLTIQCQVDSQVTMMFWYRQQPGQSLTLIATANQGSEATYESGFVIDKFPISRPNLTFSTLTVSNMSPEDSSIYLCSVGGRETQYFGPGTRLLVL.

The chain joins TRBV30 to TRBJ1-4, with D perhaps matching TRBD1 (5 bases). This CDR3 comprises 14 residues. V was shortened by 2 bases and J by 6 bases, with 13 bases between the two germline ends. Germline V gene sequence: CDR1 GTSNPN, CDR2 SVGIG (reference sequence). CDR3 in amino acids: CAWSRDRYHEKLFF. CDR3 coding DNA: TGTGCCTGGAGTCGGGACCGCTACCATGAAAAACTGTTTTTT.

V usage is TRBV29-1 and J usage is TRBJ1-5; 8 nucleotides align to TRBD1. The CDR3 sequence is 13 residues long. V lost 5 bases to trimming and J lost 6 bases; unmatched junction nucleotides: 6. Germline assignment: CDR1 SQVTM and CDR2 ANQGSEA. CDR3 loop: CSVQGAAGQPQHF. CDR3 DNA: TGCAGCGTTCAGGGGGCGGCGGGTCAGCCCCAGCATTTT.

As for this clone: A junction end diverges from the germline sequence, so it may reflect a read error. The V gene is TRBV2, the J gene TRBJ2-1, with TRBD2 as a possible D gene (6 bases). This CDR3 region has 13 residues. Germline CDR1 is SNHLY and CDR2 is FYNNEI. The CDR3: CASREGTLSEQFF. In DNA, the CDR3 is TGTGCCAGCAGGGAAGGGACTCTGAGTGAGCAGTTCTTC.

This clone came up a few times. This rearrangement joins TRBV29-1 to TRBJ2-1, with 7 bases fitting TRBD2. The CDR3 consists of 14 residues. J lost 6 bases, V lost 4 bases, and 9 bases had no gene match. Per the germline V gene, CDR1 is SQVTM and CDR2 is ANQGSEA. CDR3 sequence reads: CSVVPWGGVNEQFF. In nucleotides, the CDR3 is TGCAGCGTTGTCCCATGGGGGGGGGTCAATGAGCAGTTCTTC.

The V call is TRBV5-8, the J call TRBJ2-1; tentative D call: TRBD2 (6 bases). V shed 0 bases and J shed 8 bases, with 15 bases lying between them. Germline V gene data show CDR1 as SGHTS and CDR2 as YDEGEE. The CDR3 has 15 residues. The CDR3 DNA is TGTGCCAGCAGCTTGGATCCCCCCGGGAGCTATGAGCAGTTCTTC. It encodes CASSLDPPGSYEQFF.